One sample yielded the 24 T cell receptor beta chains listed below, sequenced in a study of blood T cell repertoires in COVID-19. Sequencing was performed with immunoSEQ multiplex PCR; in TCRdb, only in-frame clones are kept and a portion is missing. The sample carries about 88,000 clones, about 70% recorded once. Sequenced sample: peripheral blood. The receptors were sampled from a woman in her sixties or seventies in a cohort sampled during active or convalescent COVID-19.

This clone has a single count. The gene calls are TRBV15 and TRBJ1-2; 7 nucleotides align to TRBD1. Germline V lookup: CDR1 LNHNV, CDR2 YYDKDF (reference sequence). The V and J ends lost 2 bases and 0 bases, in that order; junction bases with no gene match: 6. CDR3 length: 16 residues. CDR3 amino acids: CATSRTGTEANYGYTF. The CDR3 DNA is TGTGCCACCAGCAGAACCGGGACAGAAGCTAACTATGGCTACACCTTC.

The rearrangement joins TRBV18 to TRBJ2-5, with TRBD2 matching 8 bases. Germline assignment: CDR1 KGHSH and CDR2 LQKENI. The CDR3 sequence is 18 residues long. The ends lost 2 bases at V and 4 bases at J; junction bases unmatched: 15. DNA of the CDR3: TGTGCCAGCTCACCAACCTTAGGGCTAGCGGGCTTCAGAGAGACCCAGTACTTC. Protein product: CASSPTLGLAGFRETQYF.

The chain carries TRBV7-9 and TRBJ1-1; D not certain. This CDR3 region has 17 residues. Germline CDR1 and CDR2: SEHNR and FQNEAQ (reference sequence). Trimming left V 2 bases short and J 1 base short, with 17 bases between. The CDR3: CASSLSVLVAGNTEAFF. In nucleotides, the CDR3 is TGTGCCAGCAGCTTATCCGTACTGGTGGCGGGGAACACTGAAGCTTTCTTT.

The rearrangement uses TRBV28 and TRBJ2-3, with 9 bases that match TRBD1. The CDR3 is made up of 15 amino acids. The V segment lost 2 bases and the J segment 5 bases; nucleotides outside the gene matches: 5. In germline, CDR1 is MDHEN, CDR2 SYDVKM. CDR3 in DNA: TGTGCCAGCAGTTTAGTAGGACAGGGGTTAGATACGCAGTATTTT. Amino acids: CASSLVGQGLDTQYF.

J is TRBJ1-1 and V is TRBV20-1, with no clear D. The germline CDR1 and CDR2 sequences are DFQATT and SNEGSKA (reference sequence). With 8 bases removed from V and 5 bases from J, the gap between germline ends came to 9 bases. CDR3 size: 10 residues. The CDR3 protein is CSTGWTEAFF. CDR3 DNA sequence: TGCAGTACCGGGTGGACTGAAGCTTTCTTT.

The chain carries TRBV5-4 and TRBJ2-2; 8 bases align to TRBD1. Germline V gives CDR1 SGHNT, CDR2 YYREEE (reference sequence). The CDR3 contains 15 residues. V lost 4 bases and J lost 5; bases outside the gene matches: 7. CDR3 sequence reads: CASSPTRTGTGELFF. DNA of the CDR3: TGTGCCAGCAGCCCGACGAGGACAGGGACCGGGGAGCTGTTTTTT.

The gene calls are TRBV5-1 and TRBJ1-1; 7 positions match TRBD1. The CDR3 covers 16 residues. The ends lost 3 bases at V and 1 base at J; junction bases unmatched: 9. Looked up from germline, CDR1 is SGHRS and CDR2 is YFSETQ. The CDR3 region is CASSYGRGPSNTEAFF. In nucleotides, the CDR3 is TGCGCCAGCAGCTACGGGAGGGGGCCCTCGAACACTGAAGCTTTCTTT.

This sequence joins TRBV30 and TRBJ2-1; TRBD2 aligns across 10 bases. Losses at the gene ends were 2 bases for V and 7 bases for J; bases not matched to a gene: 8. The germline V gene encodes CDR1 GTSNPN and CDR2 SVGIG (reference sequence). The CDR3 is 15 residues long. Written as DNA, the CDR3 is TGTGCCTGGAGTCTAGGGCTAGCGGGGGAAAATGAGCAGTTCTTC. This encodes CAWSLGLAGENEQFF.

V usage is TRBV5-1 and J usage is TRBJ2-1; a weak D match, TRBD2 (5 bases). This CDR3 contains 15 residues. Trimming pared 3 bases from V and 3 bases from J, leaving 13 bases between. CDR1 and CDR2 (germline): SGHRS, YFSETQ. CDR3 coding DNA: TGCGCCAGCAGCTCCCCACGGGGTAACTACAATGAGCAGTTCTTC. This translates into CASSSPRGNYNEQFF. The variable domain in full, completed from reference TRBV5-1 and TRBJ2-1, reads KAGVTQTPRYLIKTRGQQVTLSCSPISGHRSVSWYQQTPGQGLQFLFEYFSETQRNKGNFPGRFSGRQFSNSRSEMNVSTLELGDSALYLCASSSPRGNYNEQFFGPGTRLTVL.

This clone was seen at least ten times. The chain is built from TRBV5-8 and TRBJ2-1; 7 positions agree with TRBD1. Per the germline V gene, CDR1 is SGHTS and CDR2 is YDEGEE. With V trimmed by 0 bases and J by 10 bases, 7 bases remained unmatched. CDR3 length: 14 residues. The CDR3 nucleotides read TGTGCCAGCAGCTTGGAACTAGGGGGCGGGGAGCAGTTCTTC. Translating it yields CASSLELGGGEQFF. The full variable domain, rest sourced from reference TRBV5-8 and TRBJ2-1, is EAGVTQSPTHLIKTRGQQATLRCSPISGHTSVYWYQQALGLGLQFLLWYDEGEERNRGNFPPRFSGRQFPNYSSELNVNALELEDSALYLCASSLELGGGEQFFGPGTRLTVL.

The chain links TRBV2 to TRBJ1-1, with D tentatively TRBD1 (6 bases). This CDR3 is 13 amino acids long. The germline CDR1 and CDR2 sequences are SNHLY and FYNNEI. V was pared by 6 bases and J by 6 bases, with 14 bases between. The CDR3 loop is CASRNTGKPEAFF. DNA of the CDR3: TGTGCCAGCAGGAATACAGGGAAGCCTGAAGCTTTCTTT.

This clone was counted once. The chain couples TRBV18 to TRBJ1-1; 7 bases agree with TRBD1. The CDR3 contains 15 residues. V shed 3 bases, J shed 9 bases, and the junction held 13 bases outside the gene matches. Per the germline V gene, CDR1 is KGHSH and CDR2 is LQKENI. In DNA form, the CDR3 reads TGTGCCAGCTCACCTTCAAAGGACAGGACTCTCCAAGCTTTCTTT. It codes for CASSPSKDRTLQAFF.

This rearrangement joins TRBV4-2 to TRBJ1-6, with D hard to call. Deletions cut 0 bases from V and 4 bases from J, with 10 bases between. The CDR3 runs 16 residues. Per germline, CDR1 LGHNA and CDR2 YNFKEQ. The CDR3 spells CASSQEARGYNSPLHF. The CDR3 region has the DNA TGTGCCAGCAGCCAAGAGGCTCGGGGTTATAATTCACCCCTCCACTTT.

This chain connects TRBV6-4 to TRBJ1-2; TRBD1 agrees at 8 bases. The CDR3 is made up of 14 amino acids. Germline V gene sequence: CDR1 MRHNA, CDR2 SNTAGT. V gave up 5 bases and J gave up 2 bases; unmatched junction bases: 4. Here the CDR3 reads CASSTGQGNYGYTF. The DNA for the CDR3 is TGTGCCAGCAGTACCGGACAGGGAAACTATGGCTACACCTTC.

V and J are TRBV7-9 and TRBJ2-1; 10 bases line up with TRBD2. Germline CDR1 reads SEHNR; CDR2 reads FQNEAQ (reference sequence). CDR3 length equals 17 residues. V trimming: 5 bases; J trimming: 8 bases; junction bases outside the gene matches: 15. CDR3 sequence: CASSEHLTSGQSHEQFF. CDR3 DNA sequence: TGTGCCAGCAGCGAGCACCTGACTAGCGGGCAAAGCCATGAGCAGTTCTTC.

This clone was recorded a few times. This chain connects TRBV5-1 to TRBJ1-6, with D perhaps matching TRBD1 (5 bases). V lost 5 bases and J 0 bases, leaving 21 bases between the germline ends. Per the germline V gene, CDR1 is SGHRS and CDR2 is YFSETQ. The CDR3 extends over 19 amino acids. CDR3 protein: CASSATGTEGSSYNSPLHF. Here the CDR3 DNA reads TGCGCCAGCAGTGCTACCGGGACGGAGGGGAGCTCCTATAATTCACCCCTCCACTTT.

This clone was counted a single time. V and J are TRBV28 and TRBJ2-1, with TRBD1 matching 7 bases. The CDR3 totals 13 residues. Germline loops: CDR1 MDHEN, CDR2 SYDVKM. The trim removed 5 bases at V and 7 bases at J, leaving 5 bases unmatched. CDR3 nucleotide sequence: TGTGCCAGCAGTCAACGACAGGGAAATGAGCAGTTCTTC. Its translation is CASSQRQGNEQFF.

This chain links TRBV25-1 with TRBJ2-1; D unresolved. The CDR3 has 12 residues. The germline V and J ends were trimmed by 5 bases and 3 bases, with 5 bases remaining between them. Germline-derived CDR1 and CDR2 are MGHDK and SYGVNS. This chain's CDR3 is CASSFHYNEQFF. In DNA form, the CDR3 reads TGTGCCAGCAGTTTCCACTACAATGAGCAGTTCTTC.

This CDR3 is CASSLRQGRSPLHF. The CDR3 nucleotides read TGTGCCAGCAGCTTGCGACAGGGTCGATCACCCCTCCACTTT. The V and J genes are TRBV5-6 and TRBJ1-6; 7 bases line up with TRBD1. V dropped 1 base and J dropped 10; count of bases not matched to a gene: 5. The V gene's germline CDR1 is SGHDT and CDR2 YYEEEE. This CDR3 has 14 residues.

V gene TRBV2 combines with J gene TRBJ1-1; 9 positions match TRBD1. This CDR3 is 14 amino acids long. Germline V CDR1 and CDR2: SNHLY, FYNNEI. The J segment lost 4 bases and the V segment lost 8 bases, leaving 8 bases of the junction unmatched. CDR3 nucleotide sequence: TGTGCCAGCCGACCGGGACAGGGTTTCACTGAAGCTTTCTTT. Translated: CASRPGQGFTEAFF.

The chain combines TRBV18 with TRBJ1-5; 8 nucleotides align to TRBD1. V gave up 1 base and J gave up 3 bases; unmatched junction bases: 5. The CDR3 is 16 amino acids. Germline V lookup: CDR1 KGHSH, CDR2 LQKENI. CDR3 in DNA: TGTGCCAGCTCACCACTACAGGGGGTGAACAATCAGCCCCAGCATTTT. Its translation is CASSPLQGVNNQPQHF. The entire variable domain, with the rest obtained from reference TRBV18 and TRBJ1-5, is as follows: NAGVMQNPRHLVRRRGQEARLRCSPMKGHSHVYWYRQLPEEGLKFMVYLQKENIIDESGMPKERFSAEFPKEGPSILRIQQVVRGDSAAYFCASSPLQGVNNQPQHFGDGTRLSIL.

This rearrangement joins TRBV20-1 to TRBJ2-1, with 9 positions matching TRBD2. The germline gives CDR1 DFQATT, CDR2 SNEGSKA (reference sequence). CDR3 length: 16 residues. J gave up 0 bases and V 3 bases, and 6 bases lay outside the gene matches. CDR3 protein: CSASLQTSGSYNEQFF. CDR3 in DNA: TGCAGTGCTAGTCTCCAGACTAGCGGCTCCTACAATGAGCAGTTCTTC.

The chain uses TRBV5-1 and TRBJ2-3, with TRBD2 matching 10 bases. The V gene's germline CDR1 is SGHRS and CDR2 YFSETQ. The CDR3 runs to 15 residues. V trimming: 2 bases; J trimming: 4 bases; junction bases outside the gene matches: 4. In nucleotides, the CDR3 is TGCGCCAGCAGCTTCACCAGCGGGGGGGCAGATACGCAGTATTTT. Its protein product is CASSFTSGGADTQYF.

The V call is TRBV6-2 or TRBV6-3, the J call TRBJ2-7; D not certain. CDR1 and CDR2 (germline): MNHEY, SVGEGT. V shed 4 bases and J shed 3 bases, with 10 bases lying between them. The CDR3 has 13 amino acids. CDR3 sequence (DNA): TGTGCCAGCAGTTTAACAGCATTCTACGAGCAGTACTTC. Protein: CASSLTAFYEQYF.